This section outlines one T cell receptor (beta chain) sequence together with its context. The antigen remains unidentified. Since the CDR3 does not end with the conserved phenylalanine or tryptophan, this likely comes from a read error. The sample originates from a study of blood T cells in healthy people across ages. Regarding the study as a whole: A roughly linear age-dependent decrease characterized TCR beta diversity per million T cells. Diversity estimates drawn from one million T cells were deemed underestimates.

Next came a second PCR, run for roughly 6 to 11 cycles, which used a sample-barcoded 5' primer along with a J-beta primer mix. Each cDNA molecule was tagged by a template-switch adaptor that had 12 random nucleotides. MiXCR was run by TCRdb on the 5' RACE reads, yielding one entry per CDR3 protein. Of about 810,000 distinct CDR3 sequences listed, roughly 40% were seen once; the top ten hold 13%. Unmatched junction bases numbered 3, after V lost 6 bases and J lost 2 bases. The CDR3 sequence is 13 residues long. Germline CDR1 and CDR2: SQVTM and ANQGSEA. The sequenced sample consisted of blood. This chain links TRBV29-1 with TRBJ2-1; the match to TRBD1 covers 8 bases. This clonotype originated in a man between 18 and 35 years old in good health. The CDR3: CSVPGQAYNEQFS. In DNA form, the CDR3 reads TGCAGCGTCCCGGGACAGGCCTACAATGAGCAGTTCTCC.